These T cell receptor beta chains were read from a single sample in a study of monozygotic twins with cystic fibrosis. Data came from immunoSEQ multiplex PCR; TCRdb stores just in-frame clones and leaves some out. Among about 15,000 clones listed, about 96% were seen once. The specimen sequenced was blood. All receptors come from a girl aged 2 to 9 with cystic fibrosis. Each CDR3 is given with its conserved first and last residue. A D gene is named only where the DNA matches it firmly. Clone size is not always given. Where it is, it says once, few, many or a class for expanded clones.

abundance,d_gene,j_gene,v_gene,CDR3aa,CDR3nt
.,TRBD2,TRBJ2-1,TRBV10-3,CAISEGILAGDYNEQFF,TGTGCCATCAGTGAGGGCATCCTAGCGGGGGATTACAATGAGCAGTTCTTC
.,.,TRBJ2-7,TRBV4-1,CASSQIPNYEQYF,TGCGCCAGCAGCCAAATTCCGAACTACGAGCAGTACTTC
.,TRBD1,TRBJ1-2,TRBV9,CASSVDPTGGIANYGYTF,TGTGCCAGCAGCGTAGACCCGACAGGGGGTATAGCTAACTATGGCTACACCTTC
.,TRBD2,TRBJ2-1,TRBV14,CASSREPVLAGGRNEQFF,TGTGCCAGCAGCCGCGAACCGGTTCTAGCGGGGGGAAGGAATGAGCAGTTCTTC
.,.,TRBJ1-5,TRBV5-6,CASSTQGLQPQHF,TGTGCCAGCAGCACTCAGGGTCTCCAGCCCCAGCATTTT
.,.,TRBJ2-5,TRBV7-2,CASSLVGQDQETQYF,TGTGCCAGCAGCTTAGTAGGCCAGGATCAAGAGACCCAGTACTTC
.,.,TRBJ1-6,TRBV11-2,CASSTKANSPLHF,TGTGCCAGCAGCACTAAGGCAAATTCACCCCTCCACTTT
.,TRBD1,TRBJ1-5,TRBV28,CASSTLRDRGLYSNQPQHF,TGTGCCAGCAGTACATTACGGGACAGAGGACTTTATAGCAATCAGCCCCAGCATTTT
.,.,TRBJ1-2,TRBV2,CASSDVRSYGYTF,TGTGCCAGCAGTGATGTCAGGAGCTATGGCTACACCTTC
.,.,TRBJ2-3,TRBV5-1,CASSLVQGTDTQYF,TGCGCCAGCAGCTTGGTCCAGGGGACAGATACGCAGTATTTT
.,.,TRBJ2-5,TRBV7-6,CASSLGRSETQYF,TGTGCCAGCAGCTTAGGTCGGTCAGAGACCCAGTACTTC
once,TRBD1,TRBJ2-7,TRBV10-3,CAISSGTGSYEQYF,TGTGCCATCAGTTCCGGGACAGGGTCCTACGAGCAGTACTTC
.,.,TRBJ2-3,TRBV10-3,CATTGTRVGSTDTQYF,TGTGCCACGACGGGGACCAGGGTGGGGAGCACAGATACGCAGTATTTT
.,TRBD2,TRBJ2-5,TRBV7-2,CASSQTSGGETQYF,TGTGCCAGCAGCCAGACTAGCGGGGGAGAGACCCAGTACTTC
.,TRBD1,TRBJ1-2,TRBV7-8,CASSPGTGGSGYTF,TGTGCCAGCAGCCCAGGGACAGGGGGCTCTGGCTACACCTTC
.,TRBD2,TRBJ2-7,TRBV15,CATSRDLGLAGGRSYEQYF,TGTGCCACCAGCAGAGATCTCGGACTAGCGGGGGGGCGGTCCTACGAGCAGTACTTC
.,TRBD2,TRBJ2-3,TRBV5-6,CASSRTGTSPGTDTQYF,TGTGCCAGCAGCAGGACCGGGACTAGCCCCGGCACAGATACGCAGTATTTT
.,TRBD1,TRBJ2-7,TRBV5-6,CASSIRDRDQYF,TGTGCCAGCAGCATAAGGGACAGGGATCAGTACTTC
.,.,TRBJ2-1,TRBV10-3,CAISETRRDGRYNEQFF,TGTGCCATCAGTGAGACCCGGCGGGACGGGAGATACAATGAGCAGTTCTTC